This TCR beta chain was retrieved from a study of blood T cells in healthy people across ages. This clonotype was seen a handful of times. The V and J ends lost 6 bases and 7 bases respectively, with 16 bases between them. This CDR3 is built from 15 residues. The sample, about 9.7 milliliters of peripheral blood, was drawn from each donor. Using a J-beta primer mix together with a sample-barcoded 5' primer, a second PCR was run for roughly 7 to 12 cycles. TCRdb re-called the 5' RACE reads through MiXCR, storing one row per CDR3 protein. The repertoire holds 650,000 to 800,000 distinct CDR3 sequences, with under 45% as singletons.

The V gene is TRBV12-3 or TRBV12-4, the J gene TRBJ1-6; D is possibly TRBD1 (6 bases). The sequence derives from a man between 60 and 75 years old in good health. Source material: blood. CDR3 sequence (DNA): TGTGCCAGCAGCTCCAGGGGAGCTTCCAATTCACCCCTCCACTTT. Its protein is CASSSRGASNSPLHF.